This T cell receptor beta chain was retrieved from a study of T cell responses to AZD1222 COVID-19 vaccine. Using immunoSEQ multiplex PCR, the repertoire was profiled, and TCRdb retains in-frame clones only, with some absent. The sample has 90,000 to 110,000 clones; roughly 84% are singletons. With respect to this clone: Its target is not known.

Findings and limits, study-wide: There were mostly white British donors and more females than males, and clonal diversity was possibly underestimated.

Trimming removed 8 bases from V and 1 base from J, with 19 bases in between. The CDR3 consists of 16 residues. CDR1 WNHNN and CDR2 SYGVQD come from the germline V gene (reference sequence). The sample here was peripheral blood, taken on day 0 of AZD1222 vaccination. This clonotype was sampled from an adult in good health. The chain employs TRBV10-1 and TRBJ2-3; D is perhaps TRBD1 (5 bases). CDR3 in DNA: TGCGCCAGCTCCCTCACCAGGGTTCCCTGCACAGATACGCAGTATTTT. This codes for CASSLTRVPCTDTQYF.